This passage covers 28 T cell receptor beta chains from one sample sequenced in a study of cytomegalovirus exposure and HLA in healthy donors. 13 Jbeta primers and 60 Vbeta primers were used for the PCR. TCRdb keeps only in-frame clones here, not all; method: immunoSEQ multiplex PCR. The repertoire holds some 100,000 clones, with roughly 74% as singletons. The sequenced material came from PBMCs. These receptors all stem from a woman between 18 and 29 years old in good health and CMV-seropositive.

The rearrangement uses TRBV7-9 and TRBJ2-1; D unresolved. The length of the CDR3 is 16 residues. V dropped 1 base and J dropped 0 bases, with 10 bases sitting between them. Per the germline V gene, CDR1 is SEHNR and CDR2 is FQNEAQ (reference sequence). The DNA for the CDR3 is TGTGCCAGCAGCTTAGTGATTCACAACTCCTACAATGAGCAGTTCTTC. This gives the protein CASSLVIHNSYNEQFF. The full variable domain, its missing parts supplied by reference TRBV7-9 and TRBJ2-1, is DTGVSQNPRHKITKRGQNVTFRCDPISEHNRLYWYRQTLGQGPEFLTYFQNEAQLEKSRLLSDRFSAERPKGSFSTLEIQRTEQGDSAMYLCASSLVIHNSYNEQFFGPGTRLTVL.

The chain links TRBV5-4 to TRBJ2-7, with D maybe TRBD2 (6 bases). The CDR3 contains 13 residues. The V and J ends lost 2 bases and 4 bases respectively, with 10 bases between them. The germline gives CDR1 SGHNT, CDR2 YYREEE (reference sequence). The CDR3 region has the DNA TGTGCCAGCAGCTTCCGGGGGAATTACGAGCAGTACTTC. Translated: CASSFRGNYEQYF.

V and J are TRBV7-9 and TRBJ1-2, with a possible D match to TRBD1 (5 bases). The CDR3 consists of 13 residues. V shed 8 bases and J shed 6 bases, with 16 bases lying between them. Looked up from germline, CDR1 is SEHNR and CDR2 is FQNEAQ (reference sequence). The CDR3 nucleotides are TGTGCCAGCGTCCCTGGGGGGGGGAATGGCTACACCTTC. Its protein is CASVPGGGNGYTF.

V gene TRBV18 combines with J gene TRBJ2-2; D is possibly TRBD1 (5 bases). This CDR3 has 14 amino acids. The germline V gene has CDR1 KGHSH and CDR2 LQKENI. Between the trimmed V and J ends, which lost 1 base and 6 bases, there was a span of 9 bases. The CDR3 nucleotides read TGTGCCAGCTCACCACAGAAGGGGCCCGGGGAGCTGTTTTTT. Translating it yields CASSPQKGPGELFF.

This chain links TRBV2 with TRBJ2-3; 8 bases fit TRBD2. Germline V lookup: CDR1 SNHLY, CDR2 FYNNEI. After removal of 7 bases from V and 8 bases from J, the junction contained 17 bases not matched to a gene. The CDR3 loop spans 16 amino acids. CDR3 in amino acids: CASIPGLAGMQATQYF. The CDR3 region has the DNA TGTGCCAGCATTCCAGGCCTAGCGGGTATGCAAGCTACGCAGTATTTT.

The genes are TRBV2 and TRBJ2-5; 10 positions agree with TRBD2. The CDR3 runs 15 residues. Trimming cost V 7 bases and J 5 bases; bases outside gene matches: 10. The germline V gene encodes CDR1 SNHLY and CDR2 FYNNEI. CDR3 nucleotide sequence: TGTGCCAGCAAACTAGCGGGGACCCTGAGGGAGACCCAGTACTTC. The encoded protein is CASKLAGTLRETQYF.

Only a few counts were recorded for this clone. The CDR3 region has the DNA TGTGCCAGCAGCCAATTTAGCGGGGACCTCTCTGGAAACACCATATATTTT. Translating gives CASSQFSGDLSGNTIYF. This chain links TRBV4-2 with TRBJ1-3, with D possibly matching TRBD1 (5 bases). Trimming stripped 2 bases from V and 0 bases from J, with 14 bases between. The germline V gene has CDR1 LGHNA and CDR2 YNFKEQ. The CDR3 sequence is 17 residues long.

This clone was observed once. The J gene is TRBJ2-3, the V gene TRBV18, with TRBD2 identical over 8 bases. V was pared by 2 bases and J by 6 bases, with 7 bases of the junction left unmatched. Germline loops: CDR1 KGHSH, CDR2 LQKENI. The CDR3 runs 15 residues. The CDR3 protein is CASSPYKLAVDTQYF. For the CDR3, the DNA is TGTGCCAGCTCACCATATAAACTAGCGGTCGATACGCAGTATTTT.

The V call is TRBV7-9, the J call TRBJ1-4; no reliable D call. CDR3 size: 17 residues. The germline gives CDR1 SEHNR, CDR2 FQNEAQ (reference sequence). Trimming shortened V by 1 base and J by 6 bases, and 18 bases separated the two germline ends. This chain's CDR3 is CASSLEPGAVDHEKLFF. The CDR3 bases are TGTGCCAGCAGCTTAGAACCCGGCGCGGTGGATCATGAAAAACTGTTTTTT.

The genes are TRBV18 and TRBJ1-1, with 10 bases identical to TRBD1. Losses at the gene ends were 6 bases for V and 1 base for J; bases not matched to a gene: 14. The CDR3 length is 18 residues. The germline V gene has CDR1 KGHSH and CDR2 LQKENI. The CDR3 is CASSPLGDRGFRNTEAFF. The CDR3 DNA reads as TGTGCCAGCTCCCCCCTGGGGGACAGGGGCTTCCGGAACACTGAAGCTTTCTTT.

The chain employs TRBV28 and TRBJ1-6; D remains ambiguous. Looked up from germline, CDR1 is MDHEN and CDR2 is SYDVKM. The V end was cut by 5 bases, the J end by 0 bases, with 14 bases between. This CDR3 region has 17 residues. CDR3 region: CASSGSEVSSYNSPLHF. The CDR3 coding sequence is TGTGCCAGCAGTGGCTCAGAGGTGTCCTCCTATAATTCACCCCTCCACTTT.

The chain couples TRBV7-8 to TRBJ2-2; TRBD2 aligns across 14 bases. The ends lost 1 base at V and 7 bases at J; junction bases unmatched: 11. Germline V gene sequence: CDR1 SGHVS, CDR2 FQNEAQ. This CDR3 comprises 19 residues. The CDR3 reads CASSLGGTSGSNKGGELFF. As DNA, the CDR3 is TGTGCCAGCAGCTTAGGAGGGACTAGCGGGAGCAACAAGGGCGGGGAGCTGTTTTTT.

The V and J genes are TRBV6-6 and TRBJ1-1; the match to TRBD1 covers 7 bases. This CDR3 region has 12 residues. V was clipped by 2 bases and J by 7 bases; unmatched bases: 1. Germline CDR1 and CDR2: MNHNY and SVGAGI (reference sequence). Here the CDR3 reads CASSYRDSEAFF. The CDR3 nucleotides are TGTGCCAGCAGTTACCGGGACAGTGAAGCTTTCTTT.

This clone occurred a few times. This CDR3 is CASSATSGARQQYF. In DNA form, the CDR3 reads TGTGCCAGCAGCGCGACTAGCGGGGCCCGACAGCAGTACTTC. The rearrangement links TRBV7-2 to TRBJ2-7, with 11 bases fitting TRBD2. Unmatched junction bases numbered 8, after V lost 5 bases and J lost 8 bases. The CDR3 runs to 14 residues. Germline V gives CDR1 SGHTA, CDR2 FQGNSA.

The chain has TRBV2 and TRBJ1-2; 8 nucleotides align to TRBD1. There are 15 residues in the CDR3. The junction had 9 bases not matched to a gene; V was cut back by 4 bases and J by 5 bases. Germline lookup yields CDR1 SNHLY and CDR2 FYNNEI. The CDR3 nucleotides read TGTGCCAGCAGTGCCAACAGGGGGGGGAAGTATGGCTACACCTTC. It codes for CASSANRGGKYGYTF.

The CDR3 loop reads CASSLAGMAEQFF. The CDR3 coding sequence is TGTGCCAGCAGTTTAGCGGGAATGGCTGAGCAGTTCTTC. V is TRBV28 and J is TRBJ2-1, with D tentatively TRBD2 (6 bases). The germline V gene has CDR1 MDHEN and CDR2 SYDVKM. The V gene lost 2 bases and the J gene lost 9 bases, with 11 bases spanning the gap. This CDR3 has 13 amino acids.

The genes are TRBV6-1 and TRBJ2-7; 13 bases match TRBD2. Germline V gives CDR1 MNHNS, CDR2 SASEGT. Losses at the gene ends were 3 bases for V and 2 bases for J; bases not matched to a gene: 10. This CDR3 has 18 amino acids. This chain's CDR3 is CASSDWTSGGARAYEQYF. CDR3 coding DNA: TGTGCCAGCAGTGATTGGACTAGCGGGGGAGCTCGGGCCTACGAGCAGTACTTC.

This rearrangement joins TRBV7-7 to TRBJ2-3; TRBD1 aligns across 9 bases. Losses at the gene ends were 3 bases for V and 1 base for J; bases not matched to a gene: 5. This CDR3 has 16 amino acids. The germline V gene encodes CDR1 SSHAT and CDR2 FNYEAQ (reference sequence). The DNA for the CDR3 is TGTGCCAGCAGCTTGGGGACAGGGCTGGGCACAGATACGCAGTATTTT. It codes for CASSLGTGLGTDTQYF.

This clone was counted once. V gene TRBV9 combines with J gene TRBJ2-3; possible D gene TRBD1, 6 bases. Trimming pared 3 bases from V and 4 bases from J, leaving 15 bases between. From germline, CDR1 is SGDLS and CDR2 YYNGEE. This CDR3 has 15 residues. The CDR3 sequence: CASSAQMGAADTQYF. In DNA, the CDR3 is TGTGCCAGCAGCGCCCAGATGGGGGCCGCAGATACGCAGTATTTT.

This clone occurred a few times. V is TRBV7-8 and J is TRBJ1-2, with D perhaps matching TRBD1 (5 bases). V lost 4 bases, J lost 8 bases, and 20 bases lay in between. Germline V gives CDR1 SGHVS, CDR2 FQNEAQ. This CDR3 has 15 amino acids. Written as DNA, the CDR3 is TGTGCCAGCAGCTCCCCTGCCTGGAGGGGCTTAGGCTACACCTTC. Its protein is CASSSPAWRGLGYTF.

CDR3 residues: CASKPGQGAGNEQFF. The CDR3 nucleotides read TGTGCCAGCAAACCGGGACAGGGGGCCGGCAATGAGCAGTTCTTC. The chain has TRBV27 and TRBJ2-1; 12 nucleotides line up with TRBD1. Per germline, CDR1 MNHEY and CDR2 SMNVEV (reference sequence). This CDR3 is 15 amino acids long. V lost 7 bases to trimming and J lost 6 bases; unmatched junction nucleotides: 7.

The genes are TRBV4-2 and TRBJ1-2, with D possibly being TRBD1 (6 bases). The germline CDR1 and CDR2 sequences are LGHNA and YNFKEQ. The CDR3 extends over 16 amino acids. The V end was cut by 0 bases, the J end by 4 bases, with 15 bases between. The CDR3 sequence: CASSQDTMGALYGYTF. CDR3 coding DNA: TGTGCCAGCAGCCAAGATACGATGGGGGCACTCTATGGCTACACCTTC.

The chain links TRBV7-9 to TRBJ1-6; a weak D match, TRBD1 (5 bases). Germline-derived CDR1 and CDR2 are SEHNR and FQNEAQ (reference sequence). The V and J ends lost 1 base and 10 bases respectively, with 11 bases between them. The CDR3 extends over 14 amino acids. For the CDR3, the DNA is TGTGCCAGCAGCTTAGGTCCAGGGCTATCACCCCTCCACTTT. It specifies CASSLGPGLSPLHF.

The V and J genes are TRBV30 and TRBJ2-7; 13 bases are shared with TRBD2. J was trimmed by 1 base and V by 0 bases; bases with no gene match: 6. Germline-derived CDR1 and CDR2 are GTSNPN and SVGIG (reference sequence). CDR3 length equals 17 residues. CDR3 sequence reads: CAWSVWRLAGGSYEQYF. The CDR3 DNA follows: TGTGCCTGGAGTGTATGGAGACTAGCGGGAGGTTCCTACGAGCAGTACTTC.

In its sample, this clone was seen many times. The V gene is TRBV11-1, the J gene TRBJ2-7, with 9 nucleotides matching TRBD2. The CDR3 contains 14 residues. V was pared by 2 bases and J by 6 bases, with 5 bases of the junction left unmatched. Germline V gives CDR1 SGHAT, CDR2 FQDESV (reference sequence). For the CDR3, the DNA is TGTGCCAGCAGCTTAAGTAGCGGGGGAGCCGAGCAGTACTTC. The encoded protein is CASSLSSGGAEQYF.

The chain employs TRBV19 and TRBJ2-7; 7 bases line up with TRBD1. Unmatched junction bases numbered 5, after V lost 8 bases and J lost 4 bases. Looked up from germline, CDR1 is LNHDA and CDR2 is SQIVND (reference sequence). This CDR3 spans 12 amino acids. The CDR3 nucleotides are TGTGCCAGTTCGGACAGGACTTACGAGCAGTACTTC. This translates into CASSDRTYEQYF.

The CDR3 sequence is CSGERGLSTEAFF. DNA for the CDR3: TGCAGCGGGGAGCGGGGTCTGAGCACTGAAGCTTTCTTT. The chain employs TRBV29-1 and TRBJ1-1; no reliable D call. V was cut by 7 bases and J by 4 bases, with 16 bases left in between. The germline gives CDR1 SQVTM, CDR2 ANQGSEA. There are 13 residues in the CDR3.

The CDR3 coding sequence is TGTGCCAGCACTCAGACTTCCCAATACGAGCAGTACTTC. As protein: CASTQTSQYEQYF. The V call is TRBV6-6, the J call TRBJ2-5; D ambiguous. The end of the DNA is better explained by TRBJ2-7, so the J call may be wrong. CDR1 and CDR2 from the germline V gene are MNHNY and SVGAGI (reference sequence). There are 13 residues in the CDR3.